This is a list of T cell receptor beta chains from one sample in a study of regulatory T cells in long-lasting Graves disease. Via MiXCR, TCRdb re-called the multiplex PCR reads, giving one row per CDR3 protein. In the table there are 300,000 to 400,000 distinct CDR3 sequences, less than 20% of which are singletons. The sequences come from peripheral blood mononuclear cells (PBMCs), collected at new diagnosis, from a patient treated with antithyroid drugs. The receptors shown here come from a female donor with Graves disease. CDR3s include the opening cysteine and the closing phenylalanine or tryptophan. The D gene is left open where the match is weak. Rows may omit the clone size; those that give it use once, few, many or a size class.

V: TRBV27; size: few; J: TRBJ2-6; D: -; DNA: TGTGCCAGCAGTCCCTTCCGGGCCCTCTCTGGGGCCAACGTCCTGACTTTC; CDR3: CASSPFRALSGANVLTF
V: TRBV4-3; size: many; J: TRBJ2-1; D: -; DNA: TGCGCCAGCAGCCAAGATATGGTGACTAGAGTCAATGAGCAGTTCTTC; CDR3: CASSQDMVTRVNEQFF
V: TRBV11-2; size: few; J: TRBJ2-2; D: TRBD1; DNA: TGTGCCAGCAGTACTCGACAGGGTAACACCGGGGAGCTGTTTTTT; CDR3: CASSTRQGNTGELFF
V: TRBV2; size: many; J: TRBJ2-3; D: -; DNA: TGTGCCAGCAGTTCCCACACAGATACGCAGTATTTT; CDR3: CASSSHTDTQYF
V: TRBV13; size: many; J: TRBJ2-3; D: -; DNA: TGTGCCAGCACCCTCGAGGGCAGGGATACGCAGTATTTT; CDR3: CASTLEGRDTQYF
V: TRBV28; size: -; J: TRBJ1-5; D: -; DNA: TGTGCCAGCAGTTTTGTCGGCCATTATAGCAATCAGCCCCAGCATTTT; CDR3: CASSFVGHYSNQPQHF
V: TRBV24-1; size: -; J: TRBJ1-5; D: TRBD1; DNA: TGTGCCACCAGTGATTCCCCCAGGGGGAATAGCAATCAGCCCCAGCATTTT; CDR3: CATSDSPRGNSNQPQHF
V: TRBV7-9; size: many; J: TRBJ2-1; D: TRBD2; DNA: TGTGCCAGCAGCTCCGATAGCGGGAAAAGCTCCTACAATGAGCAGTTCTTC; CDR3: CASSSDSGKSSYNEQFF
V: TRBV15; size: few; J: TRBJ1-5; D: -; DNA: TGTGCCACCGGTCGTCGGGATTCCCAGCCCCAGCATTTT; CDR3: CATGRRDSQPQHF
V: TRBV12-3/TRBV12-4; size: -; J: TRBJ1-2; D: TRBD1; DNA: TGTGCCAGCAGTTTATTCGAGACAGGGACCTATGGCTACACCTTC; CDR3: CASSLFETGTYGYTF
V: TRBV6-2/TRBV6-3; size: many; J: TRBJ2-1; D: -; DNA: TGTGCCAGCAGTGGCAGGGATCGGGGCTCCTACAATGAGCAGTTCTTC; CDR3: CASSGRDRGSYNEQFF
V: TRBV7-9; size: many; J: TRBJ2-7; D: -; DNA: TGTGCCAGCAGCCCAGTATACGAGCAGTACTTC; CDR3: CASSPVYEQYF
V: TRBV12-3/TRBV12-4; size: many; J: TRBJ1-1; D: -; DNA: TGTGCCAGCAGCCCCGCGCAAGTGAACACTGAAGCTTTCTTT; CDR3: CASSPAQVNTEAFF
V: TRBV12-3/TRBV12-4; size: many; J: TRBJ2-3; D: TRBD2; DNA: TGTGCCAGCAGTTTAGGACTAGCGGGAGGCCCCCCAGATACGCAGTATTTT; CDR3: CASSLGLAGGPPDTQYF
V: TRBV6-1; size: -; J: TRBJ2-1; D: -; DNA: TGTGCCAGCAGTGAAGCTTGGGGGACTTCCTACAATGAGCAGTTCTTC; CDR3: CASSEAWGTSYNEQFF
V: TRBV7-9; size: -; J: TRBJ2-3; D: -; DNA: TGTGCCAGCAGCCCGCTAACAGGGACCATCACAGATACGCAGTATTTT; CDR3: CASSPLTGTITDTQYF
V: TRBV29-1; size: few; J: TRBJ2-7; D: -; DNA: TGCAGCGTTGAAGTTGATCCCGGCGAGCAGTACTTC; CDR3: CSVEVDPGEQYF
V: TRBV7-9; size: -; J: TRBJ2-7; D: TRBD2; DNA: TGTGCCAGCAGCGCCGCGGCTAGCGGGTTCTACGAGCAGTACTTC; CDR3: CASSAAASGFYEQYF
V: TRBV20-1; size: many; J: TRBJ2-3; D: -; DNA: TGCAGTGCTATAAGGTGGGAGAGCACAGATACGCAGTATTTT; CDR3: CSAIRWESTDTQYF
V: TRBV4-2; size: -; J: TRBJ1-1; D: TRBD1; DNA: TGTGCCAGCAGCCAAGATAGGCGACAGGGGGCGAGGGCTGAAGCTTTCTTT; CDR3: CASSQDRRQGARAEAFF
V: TRBV12-3/TRBV12-4; size: -; J: TRBJ2-2; D: -; DNA: TGTGCCTGCGGCCCACCGAACACCGGGGAGCTGTTCTTT; CDR3: CACGPPNTGELFF
V: TRBV20-1; size: many; J: TRBJ2-3; D: -; DNA: TGCAGTGCTAGAGATTTACGAACAGCAGGCACAGATACGCAGTATTTT; CDR3: CSARDLRTAGTDTQYF
V: TRBV29-1; size: -; J: TRBJ1-5; D: -; DNA: TGCAGCGTTCACACGAGAGGGAGCAATCAGCCCCAGCATTTT; CDR3: CSVHTRGSNQPQHF
V: TRBV7-2; size: -; J: TRBJ1-5; D: -; DNA: TGTGCCAGCACACAGGGACCTTATAGCAATCAGCCCCAGCATTTT; CDR3: CASTQGPYSNQPQHF
V: TRBV6-5; size: few; J: TRBJ2-1; D: -; DNA: TGTGCCAGCAGTTACTCGAACAGCTACAATGAGCAGTTCTTC; CDR3: CASSYSNSYNEQFF
V: TRBV6-1; size: many; J: TRBJ1-2; D: TRBD1; DNA: TGTGCCAGCTCCCCACAGGGGACCTATGGCTACACCTTC; CDR3: CASSPQGTYGYTF
V: TRBV5-1; size: many; J: TRBJ2-7; D: -; DNA: TGCGCCAGCAGCTTGGATGGTAGCACCGGCGAGCAGTACTTC; CDR3: CASSLDGSTGEQYF
V: TRBV20-1; size: many; J: TRBJ2-5; D: -; DNA: TGCAGTGCTAGCGATCGACTAGGGGCCAGGGAGACCCAGTACTTC; CDR3: CSASDRLGARETQYF
V: TRBV25-1; size: few; J: TRBJ1-1; D: -; DNA: TGTGCCAGCAGTGAATATAGGTCCAGGACGACTGAAGCTTTCTTT; CDR3: CASSEYRSRTTEAFF
V: TRBV3-1; size: many; J: TRBJ2-2; D: -; DNA: TGTGCCAGCAGCCAAGGTCTCAAGCATTTCTCCACCGGGGAGCTGTTTTTT; CDR3: CASSQGLKHFSTGELFF
V: TRBV2; size: -; J: TRBJ2-1; D: -; DNA: TGTGCCAGCAGTGTGAAGAGGGGCGGCTACAATGAGCAGTTCTTC; CDR3: CASSVKRGGYNEQFF